This T cell receptor beta chain was sequenced during a study of regulatory T cells in long-lasting Graves disease. There are many counts of this clonotype. Its antigen is not identified. Findings and limits, study-wide: The persistent group shared 2,500 or so public clonotypes, more than the 950 to 1,000 shared by new patients.

Arm-PCR of CDR3 regions with iRepertoire HTBI primers generated TCR beta libraries. TCRdb re-called the multiplex PCR reads with MiXCR, one entry per CDR3 protein. The repertoire holds around 450,000 distinct CDR3 sequences, with around a fifth as singletons. The V gene lost 5 bases and the J gene lost 1 base, with 8 bases spanning the gap. The CDR3 is made up of 13 amino acids. Noted time point: persistent/refractory GD, antithyroid drugs over 5 years with positive TRAb. Following extraction of RNA from PBMCs, that RNA was used to make the TCR library. From an endocrinology department in Xi'an, China, came the patients.

The sample in question was peripheral blood mononuclear cells (PBMCs), obtained when the disease was refractory, from a patient treated with antithyroid drugs. This TCR was recovered from a female donor with Graves disease. V usage is TRBV12-3 or TRBV12-4 and J usage is TRBJ2-5; D gene uncertain. In DNA, the CDR3 is TGTGCCAGCAGTCGACGGCCCCAAGAGACCCAGTACTTC. It codes for CASSRRPQETQYF.